Following are 20 T cell receptor beta chains from one sample sequenced in a study of control samples from healthy donors and cancer patients. TCRdb's copy holds only in-frame clones and misses some; the assay was immunoSEQ multiplex PCR. The sample lists some 200,000 clones, 85% to 95% occurring once. Sequenced sample: blood. These receptors came from a man aged 50-59 years in good health.

This clone was recorded only once. V usage is TRBV19 and J usage is TRBJ2-1; 9 nucleotides line up with TRBD2. This CDR3 is 18 amino acids long. Germline lookup yields CDR1 LNHDA and CDR2 SQIVND (reference sequence). V was pared by 1 base and J by 9 bases, with 16 bases of the junction left unmatched. CDR3 nucleotide sequence: TGTGCCAGTAGTATAGTAAGGAGCGGGGGGCCACTTGATGTTGAGCAGTTCTTC. This codes for CASSIVRSGGPLDVEQFF.

This chain uses TRBV10-3 with TRBJ2-3, with TRBD2 identical over 7 bases. The CDR3 contains 13 residues. The V segment lost 6 bases and the J segment 4 bases; nucleotides outside the gene matches: 4. Per the germline V gene, CDR1 is ENHRY and CDR2 is SYGVKD. CDR3 nucleotides: TGTGCCATCAGGGGGGGGACCCCAGATACGCAGTATTTT. Its translation: CAIRGGTPDTQYF.

This chain joins TRBV5-4 and TRBJ1-2; D might be TRBD1 (6 bases). The length of the CDR3 is 14 residues. Trimming shortened V by 4 bases and J by 9 bases, and 19 bases separated the two germline ends. CDR1 is SGHNT and CDR2 is YYREEE in the germline V gene (reference sequence). CDR3 sequence reads: CASSGGVGTTSYTF. CDR3 nucleotides: TGTGCCAGCAGCGGGGGGGTTGGGACAACAAGCTACACCTTC.

V usage is TRBV5-4 and J usage is TRBJ2-5; tentatively, D is TRBD1 (6 bases). The CDR3 sequence is 14 residues long. The germline V gene has CDR1 SGHNT and CDR2 YYREEE (reference sequence). V was trimmed by 2 bases and J by 5 bases, leaving 13 bases between them. The chain's CDR3 is CASSLQGLGETQYF. The CDR3 DNA sequence: TGTGCCAGCAGCTTACAGGGTTTGGGGGAGACCCAGTACTTC.

The V call is TRBV6-5, the J call TRBJ1-5, with D perhaps matching TRBD1 (5 bases). Germline V gene sequence: CDR1 MNHEY, CDR2 SVGAGI. The CDR3 sequence is 15 residues long. V dropped 6 bases and J dropped 0 bases, with 12 bases sitting between them. CDR3 sequence: CASRVSGHSNQPQHF. CDR3 nucleotide sequence: TGTGCCAGCAGAGTATCGGGGCATAGCAATCAGCCCCAGCATTTT.

This clone was seen a few times. The chain is built from TRBV28 and TRBJ2-3; tentative D call: TRBD1 (6 bases). The germline V gene encodes CDR1 MDHEN and CDR2 SYDVKM. Trimming stripped 3 bases from V and 1 base from J, with 11 bases between. This CDR3 is 15 amino acids long. CDR3 residues: CASSFVAGGTDTQYF. The CDR3 DNA reads as TGTGCCAGCAGTTTTGTGGCAGGGGGCACAGATACGCAGTATTTT.

With respect to this clone: A read error is likely, as this CDR3 ends without the conserved phenylalanine or tryptophan. The DNA is left out, because the CDR3 cannot be placed on it with certainty; the CDR3 is given as TCRdb lists it. The CDR3 loop is CASSARQDPMPL. The J gene is TRBJ1-1, the V gene TRBV5-6; the D segment call TRBD1 is taken from the table without a DNA check. The CDR3 is made up of 12 amino acids, end residues included. Germline V gene lookup returns CDR1 SGHDT and CDR2 YYEEEE.

The gene calls are TRBV27 and TRBJ2-7, with TRBD1 matching over 8 bases. Trimming removed 5 bases from V and 2 bases from J; junction bases left unmatched: 14. This CDR3 region has 17 residues. Per germline, CDR1 MNHEY and CDR2 SMNVEV (reference sequence). The CDR3: CASSLNRDRYLTYEQYF. The CDR3 DNA follows: TGTGCCAGCAGTCTCAACCGGGACAGGTACCTTACCTACGAGCAGTACTTC.

This chain links TRBV25-1 with TRBJ1-2; no clear D. Trimming shortened V by 1 base and J by 3 bases, and 6 bases separated the two germline ends. Germline V CDR1 and CDR2: MGHDK, SYGVNS. The CDR3 spans 13 residues. The CDR3 nucleotides are TGTGCCAGCAGTGAATTCCCGTACTATGGCTACACCTTC. This gives the protein CASSEFPYYGYTF.

V usage is TRBV6-4 and J usage is TRBJ1-2; a possible D gene is TRBD1 (5 bases). Germline lookup yields CDR1 MRHNA and CDR2 SNTAGT. The CDR3 totals 14 residues. The V gene lost 0 bases and the J gene lost 2 bases, with 7 bases spanning the gap. This CDR3 is CASSDSRDNYGYTF. The CDR3 coding sequence is TGTGCCAGCAGTGACTCTCGGGACAACTATGGCTACACCTTC.

This chain links TRBV19 with TRBJ1-2, with 7 nucleotides matching TRBD1. Per germline, CDR1 LNHDA and CDR2 SQIVND (reference sequence). J gave up 6 bases and V 7 bases, and 11 bases lay outside the gene matches. This CDR3 has 14 residues. This CDR3 is CASKSVGQQNGYTF. CDR3 sequence (DNA): TGTGCCAGTAAGAGTGTGGGACAGCAAAATGGCTACACCTTC.

The chain employs TRBV14 and TRBJ1-2; D is unresolved. V gave up 1 base and J gave up 3 bases, with 3 bases separating them. Germline V gene lookup returns CDR1 SGHDN and CDR2 FVKESK. This CDR3 is built from 12 residues. CDR3 in amino acids: CASSQVHYGYTF. The DNA of the CDR3 is TGTGCCAGCAGCCAAGTACACTATGGCTACACCTTC.

For this clone: The sample carries other DNA sequences with the same CDR3. The V call is TRBV19, the J call TRBJ1-6; no reliable D call. The germline V gene has CDR1 LNHDA and CDR2 SQIVND (reference sequence). Trimming took off 0 bases at V and 8 bases at J, with 2 bases between the two ends. This CDR3 spans 12 amino acids. CDR3 bases: TGTGCCAGTAGTATAGAGGATTCACCCCTCCACTTT. This gives the protein CASSIEDSPLHF. Filled out from reference TRBV19 and TRBJ1-6, the complete variable domain reads DGGITQSPKYLFRKEGQNVTLSCEQNLNHDAMYWYRQDPGQGLRLIYYSQIVNDFQKGDIAEGYSVSREKKESFPLTVTSAQKNPTAFYLCASSIEDSPLHFGNGTRLTVT.

This clone was picked up one time. The V call is TRBV29-1, the J call TRBJ1-6; no clear D gene. Germline loops: CDR1 SQVTM, CDR2 ANQGSEA. Between the trimmed V and J ends, which lost 1 base and 5 bases, there was a span of 9 bases. The CDR3 loop spans 14 amino acids. CDR3 loop: CSVEGPTNNSPLHF. The DNA for the CDR3 is TGCAGCGTTGAAGGCCCTACCAATAATTCACCCCTCCACTTT.

The CDR3 is CASTPAGADTQYF. The CDR3 DNA reads TGTGCCAGCACCCCCGCGGGCGCAGATACGCAGTATTTT. The chain combines TRBV6-5 with TRBJ2-3; the D gene is possibly TRBD2 (5 bases). V lost 7 bases to trimming and J lost 4 bases, with 12 bases between them. The CDR3 totals 13 residues. The germline V gene encodes CDR1 MNHEY and CDR2 SVGAGI.

To note about this clone: Other DNA variants within this sample encode the same CDR3. V usage is TRBV6-5 and J usage is TRBJ1-3; D is uncertain. The germline V gene encodes CDR1 MNHEY and CDR2 SVGAGI. V was trimmed by 8 bases and J by 0 bases, leaving 8 bases between them. CDR3 length equals 13 residues. This CDR3 is CASGELSGNTIYF. CDR3 coding DNA: TGTGCCAGCGGCGAACTCTCTGGAAACACCATATATTTT.

The chain combines TRBV5-6 with TRBJ1-6; 9 nucleotides line up with TRBD1. There are 16 residues in the CDR3. Germline lookup yields CDR1 SGHDT and CDR2 YYEEEE. V dropped 0 bases and J dropped 5; count of bases not matched to a gene: 3. The CDR3 reads CASSLGTGADNSPLHF. Here the CDR3 DNA reads TGTGCCAGCAGCTTGGGGACAGGGGCGGATAATTCACCCCTCCACTTT.

The rearrangement joins TRBV21-1 to TRBJ1-4. TRBV21-1 is tagged as a pseudogene. CDR3 size: 15 residues. CDR3 DNA sequence: TGTGCCAGCGGGGGGCGGGCGAGGACTAATGAAAAACTGTTTTTT. Translating it yields CASGGRARTNEKLFF.

J is TRBJ1-4 and V is TRBV6-1, with D unresolved. Germline values: CDR1 MNHNS, CDR2 SASEGT. The CDR3 loop spans 13 amino acids. V shed 2 bases and J shed 8 bases, with 9 bases lying between them. The CDR3 reads CASSERVDEKLFF. The CDR3 nucleotides are TGTGCCAGCAGTGAAAGGGTGGACGAAAAACTGTTTTTT.

The chain couples TRBV7-9 to TRBJ2-4; 10 bases agree with TRBD2. This CDR3 has 17 amino acids. The J segment lost 4 bases and the V segment lost 2 bases, leaving 8 bases of the junction unmatched. In germline, CDR1 is SEHNR, CDR2 FQNEAQ (reference sequence). CDR3 nucleotides: TGTGCCAGCAGCTTATTGTCCCTAGCGGGGGAAAAAAACATTCAGTACTTC. This encodes CASSLLSLAGEKNIQYF.